These 8 T cell receptor beta chains were all obtained from the same sample, sequenced in a study of blood T cell repertoires in COVID-19. Assay: immunoSEQ multiplex PCR; the TCRdb copy retains only in-frame clones and omits some. Counted here are 200,000 to 250,000 clones, roughly nine tenths occurring once; the ten biggest clones make up more than 10%. Sequenced input: peripheral blood. The receptors come from a young woman who had recovered from COVID-19.

This clone was picked up one time. The chain links TRBV6-5 to TRBJ2-7, with D tentatively TRBD1 (6 bases). CDR3 size: 12 residues. Germline V gene sequence: CDR1 MNHEY, CDR2 SVGAGI. V lost 7 bases to trimming and J lost 1 base, with 8 bases between them. The CDR3 bases are TGTGCCAGCAAGGGACATTCCTACGAGCAGTACTTC. This sequence encodes CASKGHSYEQYF.

The J gene is TRBJ1-2, the V gene TRBV28; D is possibly TRBD1 (6 bases). The CDR3 length is 15 residues. Germline V gene sequence: CDR1 MDHEN, CDR2 SYDVKM. Deletions cut 6 bases from V and 4 bases from J, with 18 bases between. The CDR3 loop reads CASRTLGEQGYGYTF. The CDR3 DNA is TGTGCCAGCAGAACCTTGGGGGAACAGGGCTATGGCTACACCTTC.

The chain has TRBV12-5 and TRBJ2-2, with D maybe TRBD1 (5 bases). This CDR3 comprises 16 residues. CDR1 is LGHNT, CDR2 FRNRAP, per germline. V dropped 9 bases and J dropped 5 bases, with 22 bases sitting between them. The DNA of the CDR3 is TGTGCTAGCTCTTTAGGGCAGGGCCTTGGTACCGGGGAGCTGTTTTTT. Amino acids: CASSLGQGLGTGELFF.

The chain has TRBV27 and TRBJ2-6; 7 bases are shared with TRBD2. CDR1 MNHEY and CDR2 SMNVEV come from the germline V gene (reference sequence). J gave up 1 base and V 6 bases, and 6 bases lay outside the gene matches. The CDR3 has 16 amino acids. CDR3 region: CASSPIGGSGANVLTF. CDR3 nucleotide sequence: TGTGCCAGCAGCCCGATCGGGGGGTCTGGGGCCAACGTCCTGACTTTC.

V gene TRBV7-2 combines with J gene TRBJ1-2; 7 bases line up with TRBD1. The junction had 16 bases not matched to a gene; V was cut back by 2 bases and J by 7 bases. The CDR3 runs to 17 residues. The germline gives CDR1 SGHTA, CDR2 FQGNSA. The CDR3 DNA reads TGTGCCAGCAGCTTATTGAACTTTGAGGGGGCTCTGGGTGGCTACACCTTC. It translates to CASSLLNFEGALGGYTF.

The chain carries TRBV3-1 (or the pseudogene TRBV3-2) and TRBJ2-1; the D gene is possibly TRBD2 (7 bases). This CDR3 contains 15 residues. V gave up 7 bases and J gave up 6 bases, with 19 bases separating them. Per the germline V gene, CDR1 is LGHDT and CDR2 is YNNKEL (reference sequence). The CDR3 DNA follows: TGTGCCAGCACCCTAGGGACATCGGGGGGCAATGAGCAGTTCTTC. The encoded protein is CASTLGTSGGNEQFF.

The chain joins TRBV4-2 to TRBJ1-1; no reliable D call. Germline CDR1 LGHNA, CDR2 YNFKEQ. This CDR3 has 12 residues. V lost 0 bases and J lost 8, with 7 bases in between. The CDR3 DNA is TGTGCCAGCAGCCAAGATCGCAGGGAAGCTTTCTTT. It codes for CASSQDRREAFF.

The chain combines TRBV5-4 with TRBJ2-7, with D perhaps matching TRBD1 (6 bases). The CDR3 contains 14 residues. In germline, CDR1 is SGHNT, CDR2 YYREEE (reference sequence). V lost 0 bases and J 5 bases, leaving 12 bases between the germline ends. CDR3 coding DNA: TGTGCCAGCAGCTTGGCTACAGGGTTCCACGAGCAGTACTTC. Encoded protein: CASSLATGFHEQYF. The full variable domain, with the rest looked up from reference TRBV5-4 and TRBJ2-7, is ETGVTQSPTHLIKTRGQQVTLRCSSQSGHNTVSWYQQALGQGPQFIFQYYREEENGRGNFPPRFSGLQFPNYSSELNVNALELDDSALYLCASSLATGFHEQYFGPGTRLTVT.